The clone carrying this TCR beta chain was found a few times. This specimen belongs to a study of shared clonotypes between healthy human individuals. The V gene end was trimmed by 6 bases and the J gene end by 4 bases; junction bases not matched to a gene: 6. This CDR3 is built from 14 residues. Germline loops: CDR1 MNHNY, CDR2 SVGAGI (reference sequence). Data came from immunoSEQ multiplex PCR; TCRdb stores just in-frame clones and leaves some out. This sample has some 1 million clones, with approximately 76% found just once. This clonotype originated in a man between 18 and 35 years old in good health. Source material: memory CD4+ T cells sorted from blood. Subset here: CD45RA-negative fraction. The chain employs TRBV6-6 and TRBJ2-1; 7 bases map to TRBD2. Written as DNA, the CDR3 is TGTGCCAGCAGAGGGAATAGCGGGTACAATGAGCAGTTCTTC. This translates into CASRGNSGYNEQFF.